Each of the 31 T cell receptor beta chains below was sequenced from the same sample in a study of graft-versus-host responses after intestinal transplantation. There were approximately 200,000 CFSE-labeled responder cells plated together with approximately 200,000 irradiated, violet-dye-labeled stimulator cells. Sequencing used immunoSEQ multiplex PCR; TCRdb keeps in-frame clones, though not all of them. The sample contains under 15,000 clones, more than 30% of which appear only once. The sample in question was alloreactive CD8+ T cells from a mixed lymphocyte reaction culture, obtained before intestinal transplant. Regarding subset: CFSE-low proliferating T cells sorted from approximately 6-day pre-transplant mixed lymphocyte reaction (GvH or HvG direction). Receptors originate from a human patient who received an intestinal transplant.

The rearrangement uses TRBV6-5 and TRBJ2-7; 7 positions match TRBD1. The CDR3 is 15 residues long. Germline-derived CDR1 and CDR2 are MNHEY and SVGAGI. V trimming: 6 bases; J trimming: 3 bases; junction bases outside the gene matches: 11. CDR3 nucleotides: TGTGCCAGCAGATACAGGACAGGCGGATTCTACGAGCAGTACTTC. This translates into CASRYRTGGFYEQYF.

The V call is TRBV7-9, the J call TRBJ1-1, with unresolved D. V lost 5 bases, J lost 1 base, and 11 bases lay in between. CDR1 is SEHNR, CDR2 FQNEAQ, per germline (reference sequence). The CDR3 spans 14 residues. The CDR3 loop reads CASSLDGSNTEAFF. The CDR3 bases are TGTGCCAGCAGCCTTGACGGTTCGAACACTGAAGCTTTCTTT.

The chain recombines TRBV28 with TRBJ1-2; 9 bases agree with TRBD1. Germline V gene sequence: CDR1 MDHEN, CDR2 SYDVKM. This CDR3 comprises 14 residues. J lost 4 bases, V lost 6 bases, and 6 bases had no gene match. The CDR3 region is CASREQGAGYGYTF. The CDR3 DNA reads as TGTGCCAGCAGAGAACAGGGGGCAGGCTATGGCTACACCTTC.

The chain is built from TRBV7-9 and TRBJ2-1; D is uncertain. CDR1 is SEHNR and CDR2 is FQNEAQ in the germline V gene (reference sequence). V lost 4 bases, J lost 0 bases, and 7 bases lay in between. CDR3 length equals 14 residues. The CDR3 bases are TGTGCCAGCAGCTGGGTGAGCTCCTACAATGAGCAGTTCTTC. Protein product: CASSWVSSYNEQFF.

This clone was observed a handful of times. DNA of the CDR3: TGTGCCAGCACCGGGGTGGCAGAGTATGGCTACACCTTC. Protein product: CASTGVAEYGYTF. The genes are TRBV2 and TRBJ1-2; D gene ambiguous. The CDR3 has 13 amino acids. Germline V gene sequence: CDR1 SNHLY, CDR2 FYNNEI. Trimming shortened V by 7 bases and J by 5 bases, and 14 bases separated the two germline ends.

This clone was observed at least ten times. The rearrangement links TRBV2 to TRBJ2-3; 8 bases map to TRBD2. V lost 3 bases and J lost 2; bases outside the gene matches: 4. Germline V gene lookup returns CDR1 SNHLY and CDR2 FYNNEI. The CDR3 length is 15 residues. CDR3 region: CASSDGGGNTDTQYF. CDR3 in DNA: TGTGCCAGCAGTGACGGGGGGGGTAACACAGATACGCAGTATTTT.

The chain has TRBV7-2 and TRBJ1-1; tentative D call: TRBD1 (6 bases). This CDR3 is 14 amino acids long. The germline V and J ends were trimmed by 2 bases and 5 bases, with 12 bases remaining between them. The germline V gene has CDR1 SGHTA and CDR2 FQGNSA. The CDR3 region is CASSLTTGFTEAFF. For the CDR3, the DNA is TGTGCCAGCAGCTTAACTACAGGGTTTACTGAAGCTTTCTTT.

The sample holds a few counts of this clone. This chain's CDR3 is CATSGHSSGANVLTF. Written as DNA, the CDR3 is TGTGCCACCAGCGGGCACAGCTCTGGGGCCAACGTCCTGACTTTC. This sequence joins TRBV15 and TRBJ2-6; no reliable D call. The CDR3 has 15 amino acids. Per germline, CDR1 LNHNV and CDR2 YYDKDF (reference sequence). V was cut by 5 bases and J by 0 bases, with 8 bases left in between.

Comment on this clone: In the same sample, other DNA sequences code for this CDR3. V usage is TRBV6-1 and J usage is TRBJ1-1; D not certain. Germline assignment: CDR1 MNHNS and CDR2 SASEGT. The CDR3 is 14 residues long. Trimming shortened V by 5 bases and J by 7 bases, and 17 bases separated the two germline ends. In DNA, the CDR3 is TGTGCCAGCAGTCCCGCGTTGTTGGGCGGTGAAGCTTTCTTT. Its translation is CASSPALLGGEAFF.

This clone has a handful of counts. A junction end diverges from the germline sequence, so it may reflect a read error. The CDR3 loop reads CASSYGGGDTQYF. The CDR3 region has the DNA TGTGCCAGCAGTTACGGGGGCGGAGATACGCAGTATTTT. The V gene is TRBV10-3, the J gene TRBJ2-3; D might be TRBD1 or TRBD2, each matching 6 bases. CDR3 size: 13 residues. Per the germline V gene, CDR1 is ENHRY and CDR2 is SYGVKD.

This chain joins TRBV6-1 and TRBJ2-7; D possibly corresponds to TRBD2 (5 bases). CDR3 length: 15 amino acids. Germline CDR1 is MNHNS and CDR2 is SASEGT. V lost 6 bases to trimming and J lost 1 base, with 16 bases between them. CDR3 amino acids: CASRRVGQLSYEQYF. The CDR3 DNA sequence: TGTGCCAGCAGGCGGGTCGGGCAGTTATCCTACGAGCAGTACTTC.

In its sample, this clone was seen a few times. CDR3 coding DNA: TGTGCCAGCAGTTACAGGGGCACTGAAGCTTTCTTT. Its translation: CASSYRGTEAFF. The genes are TRBV28 and TRBJ1-1, with TRBD1 matching 7 bases. Germline V gives CDR1 MDHEN, CDR2 SYDVKM. CDR3 size: 12 residues. V lost 4 bases to trimming and J lost 4 bases; unmatched junction nucleotides: 0.

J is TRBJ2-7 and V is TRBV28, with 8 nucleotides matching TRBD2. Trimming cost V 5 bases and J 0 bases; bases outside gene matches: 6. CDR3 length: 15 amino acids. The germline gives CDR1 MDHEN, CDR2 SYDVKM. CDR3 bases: TGTGCCAGCAGTCTACTAGCGGACATCTCCTACGAGCAGTACTTC. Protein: CASSLLADISYEQYF.

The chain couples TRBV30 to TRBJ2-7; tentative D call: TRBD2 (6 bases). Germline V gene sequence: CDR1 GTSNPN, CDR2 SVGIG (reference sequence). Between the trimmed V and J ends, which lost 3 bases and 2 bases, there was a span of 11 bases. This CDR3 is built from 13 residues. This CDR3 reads CAWRSRLAYEQYF. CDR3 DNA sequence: TGTGCCTGGAGATCTCGACTAGCCTACGAGCAGTACTTC.

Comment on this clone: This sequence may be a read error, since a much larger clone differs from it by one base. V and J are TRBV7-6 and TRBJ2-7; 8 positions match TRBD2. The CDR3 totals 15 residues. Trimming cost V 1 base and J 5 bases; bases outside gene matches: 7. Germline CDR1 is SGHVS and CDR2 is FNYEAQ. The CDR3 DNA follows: TGTGCCAGCAGCTTAGGGACTAGCCATTCCCACGAGCAGTACTTC. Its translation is CASSLGTSHSHEQYF. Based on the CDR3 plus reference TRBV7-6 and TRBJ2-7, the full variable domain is GAGVSQSPRYKVTKRGQDVALRCDPISGHVSLYWYRQALGQGPEFLTYFNYEAQQDKSGLPNDRFSAERPEGSISTLTIQRTEQRDSAMYRCASSLGTSHSHEQYFGPGTRLTVT.

The CDR3 protein is CSVELAAYNEQFF. CDR3 DNA sequence: TGCAGCGTTGAACTAGCGGCCTACAATGAGCAGTTCTTC. The V gene is TRBV29-1, the J gene TRBJ2-1, with 7 positions matching TRBD2. This CDR3 contains 13 residues. With V trimmed by 2 bases and J by 2 bases, 0 bases remained unmatched. CDR1 is SQVTM and CDR2 is ANQGSEA in the germline V gene.

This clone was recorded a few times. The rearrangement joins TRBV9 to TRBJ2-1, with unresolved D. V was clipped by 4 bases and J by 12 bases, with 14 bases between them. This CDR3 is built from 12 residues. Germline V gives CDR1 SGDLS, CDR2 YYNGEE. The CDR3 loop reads CASSPRSPRQFF. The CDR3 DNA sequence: TGTGCCAGCAGCCCCCGGTCCCCAAGGCAGTTCTTC.

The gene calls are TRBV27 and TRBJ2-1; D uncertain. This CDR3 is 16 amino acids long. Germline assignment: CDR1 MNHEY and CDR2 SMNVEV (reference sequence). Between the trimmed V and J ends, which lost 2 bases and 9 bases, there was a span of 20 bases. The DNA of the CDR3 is TGTGCCAGCAGTTTAAGGTTGTGGGTAAAAAAGGGTGAGCAGTTCTTC. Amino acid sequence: CASSLRLWVKKGEQFF.

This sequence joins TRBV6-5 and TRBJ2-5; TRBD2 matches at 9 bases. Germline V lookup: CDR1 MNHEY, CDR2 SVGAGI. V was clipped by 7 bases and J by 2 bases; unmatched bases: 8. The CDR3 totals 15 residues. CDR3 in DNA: TGTGCCAGCACCCTAGCGGGAACGAGTCAAGAGACCCAGTACTTC. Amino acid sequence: CASTLAGTSQETQYF.

The CDR3 region is CASSTVAGRSYNEQFF. The CDR3, as DNA: TGTGCCAGCAGCACCGTTGCGGGCCGCTCCTACAATGAGCAGTTCTTC. V usage is TRBV28 and J usage is TRBJ2-1, with a possible D match to TRBD2 (5 bases). The V gene lost 6 bases and the J gene lost 0 bases, with 15 bases spanning the gap. CDR3 size: 16 residues. In germline, CDR1 is MDHEN, CDR2 SYDVKM.

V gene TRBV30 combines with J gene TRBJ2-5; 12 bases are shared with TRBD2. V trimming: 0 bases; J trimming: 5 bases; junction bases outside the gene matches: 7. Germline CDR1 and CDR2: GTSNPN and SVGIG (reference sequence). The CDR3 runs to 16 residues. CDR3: CAWSVPGLAGLETQYF. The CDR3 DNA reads TGTGCCTGGAGTGTACCCGGACTAGCGGGACTGGAGACCCAGTACTTC. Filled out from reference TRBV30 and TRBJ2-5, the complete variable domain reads SQTIHQWPATLVQPVGSPLSLECTVEGTSNPNLYWYRQAAGRGLQLLFYSVGIGQISSEVPQNLSASRPQDRQFILSSKKLLLSDSGFYLCAWSVPGLAGLETQYFGPGTRLLVL.

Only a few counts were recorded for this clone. Here the CDR3 reads CASPGTSGGAQYF. CDR3 DNA: TGTGCCAGCCCCGGGACTAGCGGGGGGGCCCAGTACTTC. The chain links TRBV6-1 to TRBJ2-5, with 16 positions matching TRBD2. The germline V gene has CDR1 MNHNS and CDR2 SASEGT. After removal of 8 bases from V and 9 bases from J, the junction contained 3 bases not matched to a gene. This CDR3 contains 13 residues.

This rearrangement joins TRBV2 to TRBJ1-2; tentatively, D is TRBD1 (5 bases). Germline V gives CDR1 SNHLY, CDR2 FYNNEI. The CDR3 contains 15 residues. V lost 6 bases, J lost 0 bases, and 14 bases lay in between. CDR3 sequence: CASSAQDYSNYGYTF. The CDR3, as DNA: TGTGCCAGCAGCGCACAGGACTACTCTAACTATGGCTACACCTTC.

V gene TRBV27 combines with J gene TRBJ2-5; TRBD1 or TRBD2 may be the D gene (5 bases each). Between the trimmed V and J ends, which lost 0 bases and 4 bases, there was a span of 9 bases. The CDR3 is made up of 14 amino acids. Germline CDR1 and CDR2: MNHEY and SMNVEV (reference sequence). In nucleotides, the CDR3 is TGTGCCAGCAGTTTATCTGAGAGGGGAGAGACCCAGTACTTC. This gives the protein CASSLSERGETQYF.

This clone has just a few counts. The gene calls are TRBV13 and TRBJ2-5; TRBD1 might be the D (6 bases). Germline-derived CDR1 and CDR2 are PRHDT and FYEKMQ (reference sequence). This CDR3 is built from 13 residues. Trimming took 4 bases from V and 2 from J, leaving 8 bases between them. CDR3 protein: CASSYGTQETQYF. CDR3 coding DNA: TGTGCCAGCAGCTACGGGACACAAGAGACCCAGTACTTC.

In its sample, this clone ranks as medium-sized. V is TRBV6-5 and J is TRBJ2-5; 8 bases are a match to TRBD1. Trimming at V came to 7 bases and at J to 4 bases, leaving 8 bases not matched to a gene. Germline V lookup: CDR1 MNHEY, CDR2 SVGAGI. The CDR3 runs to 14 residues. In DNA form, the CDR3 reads TGTGCCAGCACTAGGACAGGGAGGATAGAGACCCAGTACTTC. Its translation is CASTRTGRIETQYF.

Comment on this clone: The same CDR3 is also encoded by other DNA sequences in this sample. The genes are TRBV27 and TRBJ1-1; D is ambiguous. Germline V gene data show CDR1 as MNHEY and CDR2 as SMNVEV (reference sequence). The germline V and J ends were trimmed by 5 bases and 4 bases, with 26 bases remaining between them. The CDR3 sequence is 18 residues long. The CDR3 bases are TGTGCCAGCAGTCCAAGGTTGGTATGGGAGCCCTGGGGCACTGAAGCTTTCTTT. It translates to CASSPRLVWEPWGTEAFF.

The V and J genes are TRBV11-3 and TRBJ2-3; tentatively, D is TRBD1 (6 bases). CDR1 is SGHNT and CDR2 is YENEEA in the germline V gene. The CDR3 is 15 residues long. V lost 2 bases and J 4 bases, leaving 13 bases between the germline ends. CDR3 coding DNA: TGTGCCAGCAGCTTACAGGGGTCCGACGCAGATACGCAGTATTTT. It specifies CASSLQGSDADTQYF.

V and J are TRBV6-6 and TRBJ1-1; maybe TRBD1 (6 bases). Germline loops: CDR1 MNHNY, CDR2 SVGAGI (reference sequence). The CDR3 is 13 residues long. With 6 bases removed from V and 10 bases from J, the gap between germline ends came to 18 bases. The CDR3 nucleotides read TGTGCCAGCAGGAAAAGGACAGCTAAAGGAGCTTTCTTT. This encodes CASRKRTAKGAFF.

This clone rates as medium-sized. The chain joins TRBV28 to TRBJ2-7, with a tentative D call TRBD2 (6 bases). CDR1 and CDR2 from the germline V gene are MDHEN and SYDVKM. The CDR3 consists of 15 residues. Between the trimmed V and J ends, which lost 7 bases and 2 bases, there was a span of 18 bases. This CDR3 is CASTLWGRRPYEQYF. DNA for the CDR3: TGTGCCAGCACCTTATGGGGGAGGCGGCCCTACGAGCAGTACTTC.

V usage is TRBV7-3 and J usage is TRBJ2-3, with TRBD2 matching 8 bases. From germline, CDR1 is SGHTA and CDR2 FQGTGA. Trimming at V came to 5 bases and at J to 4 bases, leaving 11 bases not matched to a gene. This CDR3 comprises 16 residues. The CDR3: CASSPYGGARADTQYF. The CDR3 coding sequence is TGTGCCAGCAGCCCCTACGGGGGGGCCAGGGCAGATACGCAGTATTTT.